What follows are 19 T cell receptor beta chains derived from one specimen sequenced in a study of cytomegalovirus exposure and HLA in healthy donors. A multiplex PCR was run with 60 Vbeta primers and 13 Jbeta primers. This table comes from immunoSEQ multiplex PCR, and its TCRdb copy is limited to in-frame clones, with some not included. The sample yields about 110,000 clones, nearly 15% seen once. The sequenced material came from PBMCs. The receptors here all came from a female donor in good health and CMV-seronegative.

In this sample, this clone turned up a few times. This chain connects TRBV9 to TRBJ1-4, with 9 nucleotides matching TRBD1. CDR1 SGDLS and CDR2 YYNGEE come from the germline V gene. This CDR3 is 15 amino acids long. V gave up 0 bases and J gave up 4 bases; unmatched junction bases: 1. CDR3 protein: CASSVGGQGNEKLFF. Written as DNA, the CDR3 is TGTGCCAGCAGCGTAGGGGGACAGGGTAATGAAAAACTGTTTTTT.

Only a few counts were recorded for this clone. The CDR3 nucleotides are TGCGCCAGCAGCCAAGCGGTCTTTTCACCGACAGCAAACTATGGCTACACCTTC. It yields the protein CASSQAVFSPTANYGYTF. The V gene is TRBV4-3, the J gene TRBJ1-2; a possible D gene is TRBD1 (5 bases). This CDR3 region has 18 residues. The V and J ends lost 1 base and 2 bases respectively, with 20 bases between them. Looked up from germline, CDR1 is LGHNA and CDR2 is YSLEER.

The CDR3 loop is CASTPGYQPQHF. The DNA of the CDR3 is TGTGCCAGCACTCCGGGTTATCAGCCCCAGCATTTT. The chain employs TRBV21-1 and TRBJ1-5. TRBV21-1 corresponds to a pseudogene. CDR3 size: 12 residues.

The chain has TRBV9 and TRBJ1-1, with D uncertain. CDR3 length: 13 residues. Germline V gene lookup returns CDR1 SGDLS and CDR2 YYNGEE. Trimming shortened V by 0 bases and J by 4 bases, and 7 bases separated the two germline ends. CDR3 sequence (DNA): TGTGCCAGCAGCGTAGTGGCGGTCACTGAAGCTTTCTTT. Translating gives CASSVVAVTEAFF.

This chain links TRBV4-3 with TRBJ2-5, with D uncertain. V shed 3 bases and J shed 4 bases, with 9 bases lying between them. This CDR3 comprises 13 residues. In germline, CDR1 is LGHNA, CDR2 YSLEER. The CDR3 DNA is TGCGCCAGCAGCCACGAAGCCCTAGAGACCCAGTACTTC. This sequence encodes CASSHEALETQYF.

The chain recombines TRBV6-5 with TRBJ2-1, with 11 bases identical to TRBD2. The V and J ends lost 5 bases and 8 bases, in that order; junction bases with no gene match: 8. CDR1 is MNHEY and CDR2 is SVGAGI in the germline V gene. The CDR3 contains 15 residues. The CDR3 loop is CASSTYSGRAYEQFF. CDR3 bases: TGTGCCAGCAGTACTTATAGCGGGAGGGCATATGAGCAGTTCTTC.

This clone was seen a few times. The chain links TRBV4-1 to TRBJ2-7; D is possibly TRBD1 (5 bases). V was pared by 4 bases and J by 0 bases, with 16 bases between. The CDR3 is made up of 16 amino acids. Per the germline V gene, CDR1 is MGHRA and CDR2 is YSYEKL. CDR3 bases: TGCGCCAGCAGCCCAGGGATCCGTAGGGCCTCCTACGAGCAGTACTTC. Encoded protein: CASSPGIRRASYEQYF.

This clone was observed a handful of times. The V gene is TRBV5-1, the J gene TRBJ2-5, with D unresolved. The CDR3 length is 15 residues. Germline assignment: CDR1 SGHRS and CDR2 YFSETQ. Trimming left V 4 bases short and J 1 base short, with 14 bases between. Here the CDR3 DNA reads TGCGCCAGCAGCCTTACTTCCGACACCCAAGAGACCCAGTACTTC. Amino acid sequence: CASSLTSDTQETQYF. The full variable domain, completed using reference TRBV5-1 and TRBJ2-5, is KAGVTQTPRYLIKTRGQQVTLSCSPISGHRSVSWYQQTPGQGLQFLFEYFSETQRNKGNFPGRFSGRQFSNSRSEMNVSTLELGDSALYLCASSLTSDTQETQYFGPGTRLLVL.

V usage is TRBV6-4 and J usage is TRBJ2-1; D ambiguous. Germline lookup yields CDR1 MRHNA and CDR2 SNTAGT. The germline V and J ends were trimmed by 0 bases and 5 bases, with 14 bases remaining between them. The CDR3 runs to 16 residues. The CDR3 protein is CASSDSALRPNNEQFF. The CDR3 nucleotides are TGTGCCAGCAGTGACTCTGCGCTACGTCCAAACAATGAGCAGTTCTTC.

The chain joins TRBV6-5 to TRBJ1-1; 7 bases are a match to TRBD1. The germline V gene encodes CDR1 MNHEY and CDR2 SVGAGI. The CDR3 runs to 16 residues. V trimming: 0 bases; J trimming: 0 bases; junction bases outside the gene matches: 4. CDR3 protein: CASSYSTGFMNTEAFF. The CDR3 region has the DNA TGTGCCAGCAGTTACTCGACAGGGTTCATGAACACTGAAGCTTTCTTT.

Only a few counts were recorded for this clone. The V call is TRBV19, the J call TRBJ2-5; D unclear. This CDR3 is 15 amino acids long. Between the trimmed V and J ends, which lost 5 bases and 2 bases, there was a span of 15 bases. Germline lookup yields CDR1 LNHDA and CDR2 SQIVND (reference sequence). The CDR3 coding sequence is TGTGCCAGTAGTCCCCTCCCCCAGGCACAAGAGACCCAGTACTTC. As protein: CASSPLPQAQETQYF.

The chain has TRBV2 and TRBJ2-3; 8 nucleotides line up with TRBD2. After removal of 7 bases from V and 2 bases from J, the junction contained 11 bases not matched to a gene. Germline V gene data show CDR1 as SNHLY and CDR2 as FYNNEI. CDR3 length equals 16 residues. The CDR3 region has the DNA TGTGCCAGCACCAAGGAAGGACTAGCTGTCACAGATACGCAGTATTTT. Translating gives CASTKEGLAVTDTQYF.

This clone turned up a few times. The V and J genes are TRBV6-1 and TRBJ1-2; TRBD1 agrees at 8 bases. After removal of 4 bases from V and 8 bases from J, the junction contained 9 bases not matched to a gene. Germline lookup yields CDR1 MNHNS and CDR2 SASEGT. This CDR3 is built from 14 residues. DNA of the CDR3: TGTGCCAGCAGTGGAGGGGACAGGCTGTACGGCTACACCTTC. This encodes CASSGGDRLYGYTF.

This clone was counted a few times. The chain links TRBV6-1 to TRBJ2-3; D may be TRBD1 (6 bases). V dropped 4 bases and J dropped 0 bases, with 14 bases sitting between them. Germline V gives CDR1 MNHNS, CDR2 SASEGT. The CDR3 covers 16 residues. CDR3: CASSGSQGISTDTQYF. CDR3 bases: TGTGCCAGCAGTGGGTCACAGGGTATAAGCACAGATACGCAGTATTTT.

This clone was detected a few times. This chain joins TRBV29-1 and TRBJ2-7; 7 bases match TRBD1. CDR3 length: 14 residues. The germline V gene encodes CDR1 SQVTM and CDR2 ANQGSEA. V trimming: 4 bases; J trimming: 3 bases; junction bases outside the gene matches: 9. CDR3 region: CSVASGQVGYEQYF. In DNA, the CDR3 is TGCAGCGTTGCTTCCGGACAGGTGGGCTACGAGCAGTACTTC.

The rearrangement links TRBV6-5 to TRBJ2-7; TRBD2 matches 13 bases. The CDR3 has 15 residues. Germline V gene lookup returns CDR1 MNHEY and CDR2 SVGAGI. Trimming cost V 5 bases and J 5 bases; bases outside gene matches: 6. In nucleotides, the CDR3 is TGTGCCAGCAGTAGGACTAGCGGGAGCCGGAACGAGCAGTACTTC. As protein: CASSRTSGSRNEQYF.

The V gene is TRBV4-3, the J gene TRBJ2-7; a possible D gene is TRBD1 (6 bases). The V and J ends lost 1 base and 7 bases respectively, with 20 bases between them. Germline CDR1 and CDR2: LGHNA and YSLEER. The CDR3 contains 16 residues. CDR3 amino acids: CASSQGIRNRVGEQYF. The CDR3 DNA is TGCGCCAGCAGCCAAGGTATTAGGAACAGGGTGGGTGAGCAGTACTTC.

This clone has more than one count but fewer than ten. This chain connects TRBV4-3 to TRBJ2-5; D gene uncertain. Per germline, CDR1 LGHNA and CDR2 YSLEER. This CDR3 is built from 14 residues. With 1 base removed from V and 2 bases from J, the gap between germline ends came to 8 bases. CDR3 in DNA: TGCGCCAGCAGCCAAGGGGCACCGCAAGAGACCCAGTACTTC. It translates to CASSQGAPQETQYF.

This clone was counted a few times. At one end, the junction sequence differs from germline, possibly due to a read error. The rearrangement uses TRBV7-7 and TRBJ2-5; 9 nucleotides line up with TRBD2. The V gene's germline CDR1 is SSHAT and CDR2 FNYEAQ (reference sequence). The CDR3 is made up of 17 amino acids. The CDR3 region is CASSHPTSGKTGETQYF. The CDR3 coding sequence is TGTGCTAGCAGCCATCCGACTAGCGGAAAGACTGGGGAGACCCAGTACTTC.